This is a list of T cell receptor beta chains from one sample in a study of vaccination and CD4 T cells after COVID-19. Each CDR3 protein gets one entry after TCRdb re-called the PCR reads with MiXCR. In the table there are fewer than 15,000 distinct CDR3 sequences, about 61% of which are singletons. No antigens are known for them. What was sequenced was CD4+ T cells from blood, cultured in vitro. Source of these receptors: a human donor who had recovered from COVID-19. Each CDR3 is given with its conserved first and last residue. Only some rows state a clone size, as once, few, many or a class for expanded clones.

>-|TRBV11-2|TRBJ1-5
CASSPGTNQPQHF
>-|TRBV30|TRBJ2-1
CAWSVQGREQFF
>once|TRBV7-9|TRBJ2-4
CASSLTGFENIQYF
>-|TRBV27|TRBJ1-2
CASSPLLPSGGYTF
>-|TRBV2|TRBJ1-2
CASSVGREAGYTF
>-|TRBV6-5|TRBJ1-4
CASSLQGASEKLFF
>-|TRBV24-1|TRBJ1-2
CATSRRQGGDYTF
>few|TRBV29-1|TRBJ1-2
CSVARDRGYTF
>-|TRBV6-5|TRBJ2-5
CASSYRLGQGGLETQYF
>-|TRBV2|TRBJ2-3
CASSEGVSGTDTQYF
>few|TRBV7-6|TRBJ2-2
CASSPLRGTGELFF
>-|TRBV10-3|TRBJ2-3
CAIKGDPTTDTQYF
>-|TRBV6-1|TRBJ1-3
CASSEETSSGNTIYF
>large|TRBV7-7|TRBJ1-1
CASSRTDNTEAFF
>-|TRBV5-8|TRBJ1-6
CASSLMSQGARSPLHF
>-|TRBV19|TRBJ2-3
CATRPAGTDTQYF
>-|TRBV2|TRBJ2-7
CASSHRVFYEQYF
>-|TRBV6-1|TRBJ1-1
CASVRQAPAEAFF
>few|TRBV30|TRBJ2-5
CAWNTGQETQYF
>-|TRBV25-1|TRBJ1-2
CASSESGRPIYGYTF
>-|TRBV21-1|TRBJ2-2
CASSKRNRTSGRGAGNTGELFF
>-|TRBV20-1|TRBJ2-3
CSARLAESTDTQYF
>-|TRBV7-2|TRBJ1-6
CASSPRGQDSPLHF
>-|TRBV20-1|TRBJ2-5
CSALDRAGETQYF
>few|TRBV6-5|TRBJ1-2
CASSYSTDSGYTF